This T cell receptor (beta chain) stems from a study of T cells in tuberculosis. Overall study context: A South African cohort included IGRA-negative adolescents, latently infected IGRA-positive adolescents and adults with active tuberculosis. Findings and caveats of the study: GMM-specific TCRs were nearer to active tuberculosis alpha repertoires, suggesting expansion. Classification accuracy was about 85% (AUROC approximately 0.89) with the GMM-specific repertoire. Smaller alpha distances in active tuberculosis partly reflected shorter CDR3-alpha lengths.

The time point is: new active TB diagnosis, blood taken before or within 7 days of starting treatment. Measured with immunoSEQ multiplex PCR; TCRdb has only the in-frame clones, and not every one. The sample lists tens of thousands of clones; 70% to 90% were seen once. Trimming stripped 2 bases from V and 10 bases from J, with 17 bases between. The CDR3 contains 14 residues. Germline lookup yields CDR1 MNHNS and CDR2 SASEGT. Turning to this clone: Antigen unknown.

The source is an adult with tuberculosis. The rearrangement uses TRBV6-1 and TRBJ1-2; D perhaps matches TRBD1 (6 bases). The sample in question was PBMCs, obtained at tuberculosis diagnosis. The CDR3 sequence is CASSEIHRAGDYTF. CDR3 nucleotides: TGTGCCAGCAGTGAAATCCACAGGGCCGGTGACTACACCTTC.